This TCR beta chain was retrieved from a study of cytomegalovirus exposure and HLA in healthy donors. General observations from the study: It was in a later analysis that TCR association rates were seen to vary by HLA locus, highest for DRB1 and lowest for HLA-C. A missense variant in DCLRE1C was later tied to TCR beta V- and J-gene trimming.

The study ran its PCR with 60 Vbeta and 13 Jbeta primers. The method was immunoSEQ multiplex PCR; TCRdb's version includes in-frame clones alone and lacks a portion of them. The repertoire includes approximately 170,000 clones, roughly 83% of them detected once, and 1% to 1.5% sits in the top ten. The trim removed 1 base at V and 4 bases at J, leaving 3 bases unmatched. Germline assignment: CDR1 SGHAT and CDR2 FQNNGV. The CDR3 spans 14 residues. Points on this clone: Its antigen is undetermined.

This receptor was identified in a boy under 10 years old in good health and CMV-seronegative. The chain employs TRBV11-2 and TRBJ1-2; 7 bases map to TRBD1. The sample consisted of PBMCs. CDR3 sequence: CASSLAGTVYGYTF. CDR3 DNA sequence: TGTGCCAGCAGCTTAGCCGGGACAGTCTATGGCTACACCTTC. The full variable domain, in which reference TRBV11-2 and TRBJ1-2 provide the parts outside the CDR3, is EAGVAQSPRYKIIEKRQSVAFWCNPISGHATLYWYQQILGQGPKLLIQFQNNGVVDDSQLPKDRFSAERLKGVDSTLKIQPAKLEDSAVYLCASSLAGTVYGYTFGSGTRLTVV.